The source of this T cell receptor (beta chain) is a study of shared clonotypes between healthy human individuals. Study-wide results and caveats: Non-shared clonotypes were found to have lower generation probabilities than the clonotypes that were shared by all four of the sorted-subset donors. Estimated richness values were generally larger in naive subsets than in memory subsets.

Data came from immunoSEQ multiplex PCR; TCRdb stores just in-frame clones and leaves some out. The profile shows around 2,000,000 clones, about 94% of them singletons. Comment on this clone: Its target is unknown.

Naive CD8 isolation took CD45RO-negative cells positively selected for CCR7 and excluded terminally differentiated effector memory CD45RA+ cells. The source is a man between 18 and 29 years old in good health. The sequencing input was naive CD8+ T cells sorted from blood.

The CDR3 bases are TGTGCCAGTAGTATAGCTGCGGATTACTACAATGAGCAGTTCTTC. It encodes CASSIAADYYNEQFF. V and J are TRBV19 and TRBJ2-1; the D is unclear. The V end was cut by 1 base, the J end by 3 bases, with 10 bases between. The CDR3 has 15 amino acids. Germline V gene data show CDR1 as LNHDA and CDR2 as SQIVND (reference sequence).